The rows below give T cell receptor beta chains drawn from one sample of a study of T cell responses to AZD1222 COVID-19 vaccine. This table comes from immunoSEQ multiplex PCR, and its TCRdb copy is limited to in-frame clones, with some not included. The sample records 130,000 or so clones, approximately 91% being singletons. Sequencing was performed on peripheral blood, taken 28 days after the second AZD1222 dose. These receptors came from an adult who received the AZD1222 COVID-19 vaccine. The CDR3 runs from the conserved cysteine through the conserved F or W. The D gene is left open where the match is weak. A row's size may be missing; if present it is once, few, many or a size class.

clone_size | j_call | d_call | v_call | cdr3_aa | cdr3_nt
few | TRBJ1-1 | - | TRBV5-1 | CASSTLPSMNTEAFF | TGCGCCAGCAGCACCCTACCGAGTATGAACACTGAAGCTTTCTTT
- | TRBJ2-7 | TRBD2 | TRBV11-3 | CASSFSGGGTYEQYF | TGTGCCAGCAGCTTTAGCGGGGGGGGTACCTACGAGCAGTACTTC
- | TRBJ2-3 | - | TRBV6-5 | CASSYSLGSSTDTQYF | TGTGCCAGCAGTTACTCGTTGGGTAGTTCAACAGATACGCAGTATTTT
- | TRBJ1-1 | TRBD1 | TRBV10-1 | CASRQGANTEAFF | TGCGCCAGCAGACAGGGGGCGAACACTGAAGCTTTCTTT
- | TRBJ2-2 | - | TRBV9 | CASSARGRGRTGELFF | TGTGCCAGCAGCGCCCGGGGGCGGGGGCGCACCGGGGAGCTGTTTTTT
- | TRBJ2-3 | - | TRBV5-1 | CASSEKGDYFDTQYF | TGCGCCAGCAGCGAAAAGGGGGACTACTTTGATACGCAGTATTTT
- | TRBJ1-6 | TRBD1 | TRBV10-3 | CAISESSGGRNSPLHF | TGTGCCATCAGTGAGTCTTCAGGGGGCAGGAATTCACCCCTCCACTTT
once | TRBJ2-1 | TRBD2 | TRBV7-8 | CASSHSGRYNEQFF | TGTGCCAGCAGCCATAGCGGGAGGTACAATGAGCAGTTCTTC
- | TRBJ2-3 | - | TRBV10-3 | CAIRERGGTDTQYF | TGTGCCATCAGGGAGAGGGGTGGCACAGATACGCAGTATTTT
- | TRBJ1-2 | - | TRBV9 | CASSVQGLNYGYTF | TGTGCCAGCAGCGTCCAGGGACTTAACTATGGCTACACCTTC
- | TRBJ1-3 | - | TRBV2 | CASSAFSGNTIYF | TGTGCCAGCTCGGCCTTCTCTGGAAACACCATATATTTT
few | TRBJ2-7 | - | TRBV28 | CASSLSGDYTYEQYF | TGTGCCAGCAGTTTATCAGGGGATTACACCTACGAGCAGTACTTC
- | TRBJ2-3 | TRBD1 | TRBV19 | CASSSGTGGRWATDTQYF | TGTGCCAGTAGTTCCGGGACAGGGGGTAGGTGGGCCACAGATACGCAGTATTTT
- | TRBJ1-5 | - | TRBV7-6 | CASSADSTNHQPQHF | TGTGCCAGCAGCGCAGACAGCACAAATCATCAGCCCCAGCATTTT
- | TRBJ1-2 | - | TRBV7-8 | CASSLNSQGFYGYTF | TGTGCCAGCAGCTTAAACTCTCAGGGGTTCTATGGCTACACCTTC
- | TRBJ1-2 | - | TRBV19 | CASSIEPRPYGYTF | TGTGCCAGTAGTATAGAGCCCCGTCCCTATGGCTACACCTTC
- | TRBJ1-2 | - | TRBV14 | CASTAAGSYGYTF | TGTGCCAGCACCGCGGCGGGTAGTTACGGCTACACCTTC
- | TRBJ1-1 | - | TRBV12-3/TRBV12-4 | CASSRQVAEAFF | TGTGCCAGCAGCCGACAGGTTGCTGAAGCTTTCTTT
- | TRBJ2-1 | - | TRBV30 | CAWSVRLYNEQFF | TGTGCCTGGAGTGTACGACTCTACAATGAGCAGTTCTTC
- | TRBJ1-5 | - | TRBV21-1 | CASSKPDRGYSNQPQHF | TGTGCCAGCAGCAAACCGGACAGGGGTTATAGCAATCAGCCCCAGCATTTT
- | TRBJ1-1 | TRBD1 | TRBV7-2 | CATGTAPNTEAFF | TGTGCCACCGGGACAGCGCCTAACACTGAAGCTTTCTTT
- | TRBJ2-3 | TRBD1 | TRBV7-9 | CASSQPTGGMDTQYF | TGTGCCAGCAGCCAGCCGACAGGGGGCATGGATACGCAGTATTTT
- | TRBJ1-4 | - | TRBV6-5 | CASSSRGGYNEKLFF | TGTGCCAGCAGTTCAAGGGGGGGGTATAATGAAAAACTGTTTTTT
- | TRBJ2-7 | TRBD1 | TRBV18 | CASSLDRGLGEQYF | TGTGCCAGCTCACTTGACAGGGGGTTAGGCGAGCAGTACTTC